This TCR beta chain came from a study of blood T cell repertoires in COVID-19. Across the study: Collection of acute and convalescent COVID-19 samples took place in the United States, Italy and Spain. Nucleic acid was either cDNA or gDNA, and it came from T cells, B-cell-depleted T cells, or PBMCs.

The germline gives CDR1 GTSNPN, CDR2 SVGIG (reference sequence). The CDR3 has 14 amino acids. Trimming at V came to 7 bases and at J to 2 bases, leaving 6 bases not matched to a gene. Authors' methods: For nucleated cells, counts were estimated from reference gene primer amplification. Sequenced by immunoSEQ multiplex PCR; TCRdb stores in-frame clones only, minus some. The V and J calls and clone size come from that table; D and trimming were worked out from the DNA. Altogether 300,000 to 400,000 clones are present, 90% to 95% being singletons, with the ten largest covering roughly 3.4%. The clonotype was recovered from a woman under 30 who had recovered from COVID-19. This chain connects TRBV30 to TRBJ1-3; TRBD1 matches 9 bases. The sample was peripheral blood. For the CDR3, the DNA is TGTGCCTCGGGGACAGGGCAAACTGGAAACACCATATATTTT. Encoded protein: CASGTGQTGNTIYF.